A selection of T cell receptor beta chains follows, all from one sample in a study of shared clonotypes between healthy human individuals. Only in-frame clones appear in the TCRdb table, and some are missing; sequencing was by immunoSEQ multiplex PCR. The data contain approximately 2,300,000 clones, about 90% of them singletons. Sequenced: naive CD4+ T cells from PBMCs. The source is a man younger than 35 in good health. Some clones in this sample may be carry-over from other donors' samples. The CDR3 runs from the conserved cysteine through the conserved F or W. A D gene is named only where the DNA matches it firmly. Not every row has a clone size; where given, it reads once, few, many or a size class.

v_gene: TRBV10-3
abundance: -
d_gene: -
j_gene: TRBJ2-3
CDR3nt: TGTGCCACCTACTATGGGGCCATCGGAGATACGCAGTATTTT
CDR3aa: CATYYGAIGDTQYF

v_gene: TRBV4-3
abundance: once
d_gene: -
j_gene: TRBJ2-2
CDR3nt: TGCGCCAGCAGCCAAGAAGCTGGGTTCGGGGAGCTGTTTTTT
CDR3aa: CASSQEAGFGELFF

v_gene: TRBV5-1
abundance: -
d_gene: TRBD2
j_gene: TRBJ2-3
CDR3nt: TGCGCCAGCACTCGTCAGCGGGAGCCCTCCACAGATACGCAGTATTTT
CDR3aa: CASTRQREPSTDTQYF

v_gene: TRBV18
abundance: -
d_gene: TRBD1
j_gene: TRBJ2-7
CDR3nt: TGTGCCAGCTCCCCAAGGACAGGAGAGTACGAGCAGTACTTC
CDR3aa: CASSPRTGEYEQYF

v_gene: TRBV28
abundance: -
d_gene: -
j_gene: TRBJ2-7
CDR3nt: TGTGCCAGCAGTCCCGCAAACTACGAGCAGTACTTC
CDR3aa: CASSPANYEQYF

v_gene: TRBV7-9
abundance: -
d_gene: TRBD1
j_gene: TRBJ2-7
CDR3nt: TGTGCCAGCCACGCCGTGGGACAGTCCTACGAGCAGTACTTC
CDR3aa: CASHAVGQSYEQYF

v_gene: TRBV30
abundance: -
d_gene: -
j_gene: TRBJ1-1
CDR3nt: TGTGCCTGGAGTGTAAAGGCGGGCACTGAAGCTTTCTTT
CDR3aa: CAWSVKAGTEAFF

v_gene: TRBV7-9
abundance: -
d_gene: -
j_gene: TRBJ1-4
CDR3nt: TGTGCCAGCAGCTCACAGGGCCGGACTAATGAAAAACTGTTTTTT
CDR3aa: CASSSQGRTNEKLFF

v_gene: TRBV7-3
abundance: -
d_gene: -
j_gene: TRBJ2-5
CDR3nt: TGTGCCAGCAGCTTAGGAGCCTCTGAGACCCAGTACTTC
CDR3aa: CASSLGASETQYF

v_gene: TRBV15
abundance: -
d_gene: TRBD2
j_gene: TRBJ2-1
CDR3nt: TGTGCCACCAGCAGAGCCGTTACTAGCGTCAATGAGCAGTTCTTC
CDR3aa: CATSRAVTSVNEQFF

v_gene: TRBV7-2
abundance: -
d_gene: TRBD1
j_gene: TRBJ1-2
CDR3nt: TGTGCCAGCAACCTCAGGGACAGCATAAACTATGGCTACACCTTC
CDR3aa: CASNLRDSINYGYTF

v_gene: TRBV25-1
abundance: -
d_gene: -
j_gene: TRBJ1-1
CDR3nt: TGTGCCAGCAGTCCTCCCCTGCGGGGGACCACTGAAGCTTTCTTT
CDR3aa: CASSPPLRGTTEAFF

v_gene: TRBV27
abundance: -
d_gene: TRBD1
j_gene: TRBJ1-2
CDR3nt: TGTGCCAGCAGTTTAAATACAGGGGATGGCTACACCTTC
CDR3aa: CASSLNTGDGYTF

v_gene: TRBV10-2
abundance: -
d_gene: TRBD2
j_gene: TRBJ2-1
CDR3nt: TGCGCCAGCACGGACGTGGTCGGCGGGAGGATCTACAATGAGCAGTTCTTC
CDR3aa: CASTDVVGGRIYNEQFF

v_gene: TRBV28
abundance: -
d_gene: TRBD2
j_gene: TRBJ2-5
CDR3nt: TGTGCCAGCAGCGTACTAGCGGTAGAGACCCAGTACTTC
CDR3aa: CASSVLAVETQYF

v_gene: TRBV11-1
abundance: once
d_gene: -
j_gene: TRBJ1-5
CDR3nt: TGTGCCAGCAGCTTAAGCGGAGGGGTGAATCAGCCCCAGCATTTT
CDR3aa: CASSLSGGVNQPQHF

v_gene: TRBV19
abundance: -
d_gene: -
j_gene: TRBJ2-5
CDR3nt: TGTGCCAGTAGTATGGACACCCAAGAGACCCAGTACTTC
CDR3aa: CASSMDTQETQYF

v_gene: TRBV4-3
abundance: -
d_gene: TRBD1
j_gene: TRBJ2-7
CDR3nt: TGCGCCAGCAGCCAAGCGTCGCCGGGACAGGGCTCCTACGAGCAGTACTTC
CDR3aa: CASSQASPGQGSYEQYF

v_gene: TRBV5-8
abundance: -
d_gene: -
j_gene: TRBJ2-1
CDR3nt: TGTGCCAGCAGCGGGAGCAGTGTGCAGTTCTTC
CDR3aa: CASSGSSVQFF

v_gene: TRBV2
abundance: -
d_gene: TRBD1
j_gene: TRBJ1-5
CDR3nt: TGTGCCAGCAGAATCGGGACAGGGAATCAGCCCCAGCATTTT
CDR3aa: CASRIGTGNQPQHF

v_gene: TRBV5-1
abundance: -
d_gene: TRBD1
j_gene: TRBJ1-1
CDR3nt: TGCGCCAGCATATCCGGGACAGAAAACACTGAAGCTTTCTTT
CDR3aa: CASISGTENTEAFF

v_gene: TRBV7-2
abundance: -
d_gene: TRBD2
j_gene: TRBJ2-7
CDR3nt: TGTGCCAGCAGCTTAGAATCGTCTAGCGGGACCTACGAGCAGTACTTC
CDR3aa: CASSLESSSGTYEQYF

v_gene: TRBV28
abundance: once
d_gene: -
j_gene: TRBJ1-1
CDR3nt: TGTGCCAGCAGTTCACCGACAGCCCTCCTCCTCACTGAAGCTTTCTTT
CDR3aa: CASSSPTALLLTEAFF

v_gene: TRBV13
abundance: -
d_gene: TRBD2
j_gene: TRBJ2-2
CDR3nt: TGTGCCAGCAGCGAAAGACTAGCGGGATTGAACACCGGGGAGCTGTTTTTT
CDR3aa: CASSERLAGLNTGELFF

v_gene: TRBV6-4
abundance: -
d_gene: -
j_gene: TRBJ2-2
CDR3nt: TGTGCCAGCAGTACCACCTCCACCGGGGAGCTGTTTTTT
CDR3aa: CASSTTSTGELFF

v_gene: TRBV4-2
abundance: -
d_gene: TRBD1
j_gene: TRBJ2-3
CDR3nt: TGTGCCAGCAGCCAACCCGGGACAGGGTTTACAGATACGCAGTATTTT
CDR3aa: CASSQPGTGFTDTQYF

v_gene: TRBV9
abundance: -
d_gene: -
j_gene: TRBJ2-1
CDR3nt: TGTGCCAGCAGCGTAGTAGGGGGTTCCTACAATGAGCAGTTCTTC
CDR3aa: CASSVVGGSYNEQFF

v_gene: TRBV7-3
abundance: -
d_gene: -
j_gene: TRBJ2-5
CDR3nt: TGTGCCAGCAGCTTAACCGGGGGAGAGACCCAGTACTTC
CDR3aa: CASSLTGGETQYF

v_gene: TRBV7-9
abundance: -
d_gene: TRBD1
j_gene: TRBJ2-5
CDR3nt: TGTGCCAGCAGCTCGGTCGACAGGGGTGGGCAAGAGACCCAGTACTTC
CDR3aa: CASSSVDRGGQETQYF

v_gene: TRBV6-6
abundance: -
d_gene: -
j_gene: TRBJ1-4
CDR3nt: TGTGCCAGCAGAACTTACGGCAGATCTAATGAAAAACTGTTTTTT
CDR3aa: CASRTYGRSNEKLFF

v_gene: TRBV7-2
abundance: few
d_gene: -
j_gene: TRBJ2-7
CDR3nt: TGTGCCAGCAGCTTATCCTCCTACGAGCAGTACTTC
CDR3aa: CASSLSSYEQYF